This is a list of T cell receptor beta chains from one sample in a study of low-dose radiotherapy and immunotherapy resistance in tumors. TCRdb reprocessed the reads via MiXCR and lists one record per CDR3 protein. The sample has 54,000 or so distinct CDR3 sequences, under 30% seen once. The sequencing used PBMCs, collected before treatment. These receptors were obtained from a male donor with prostate cancer. CDR3s include the opening cysteine and the closing phenylalanine or tryptophan. Each record gives: CDR3 protein, CDR3 DNA, V gene, J gene, clone size, D gene. A D gene is named only where the DNA matches it firmly. Clone size is stated in some rows and not others, as once, few, many or a class when expanded.

CAIKGQGAVGANVLTF	TGTGCCATCAAGGGACAGGGGGCGGTAGGGGCCAACGTCCTGACTTTC	TRBV22-1	TRBJ2-6	-	-
CASSPPRGVYTEAFF	TGTGCCAGCTCACCGCCCAGGGGTGTTTACACTGAAGCTTTCTTT	TRBV18	TRBJ1-1	many	-
CASSKGTDGYTF	TGTGCCAGCAGCAAAGGGACAGACGGCTACACCTTC	TRBV12-3/TRBV12-4	TRBJ1-2	-	TRBD1
CASSYSTQGTKENTEAFF	TGTGCCAGCAGTTACTCGACTCAGGGTACTAAAGAAAACACTGAAGCTTTCTTT	TRBV6-2/TRBV6-3	TRBJ1-1	-	-
CATLAGEGNEQFF	TGTGCCACGCTGGCCGGAGAGGGCAATGAGCAGTTCTTC	TRBV10-3	TRBJ2-1	many	-
CAWRYSGTTGELFF	TGTGCCTGGAGGTATTCGGGAACCACCGGGGAGCTGTTTTTT	TRBV30	TRBJ2-2	-	-
CSASPPGNLWGYTF	TGCAGTGCTAGTCCGCCAGGGAATCTGTGGGGCTACACCTTC	TRBV20-1	TRBJ1-2	few	-
CASSPTVRRNNEQFF	TGTGCCAGCAGTCCTACGGTACGCAGAAACAATGAGCAGTTCTTC	TRBV7-8	TRBJ2-1	-	-
CSARGGDTQYF	TGCAGTGCTAGGGGGGGGGATACGCAGTATTTT	TRBV20-1	TRBJ2-3	once	TRBD2
CASSQDRGTRGTEAFF	TGTGCCAGCAGCCAAGACCGAGGTACCCGGGGTACTGAAGCTTTCTTT	TRBV14	TRBJ1-1	-	-
CSARDLLAGGRGGTDTQYF	TGCAGTGCTAGAGATCTACTAGCGGGAGGCAGGGGGGGCACAGATACGCAGTATTTT	TRBV20-1	TRBJ2-3	many	TRBD2
CASSQDSLSSYNEQFF	TGTGCCAGCAGCCAGGACAGCTTGAGCTCCTACAATGAGCAGTTCTTC	TRBV14	TRBJ2-1	few	-
CASSKQGIGDTGELFF	TGTGCCAGCAGTAAACAGGGTATCGGGGACACCGGGGAGCTGTTTTTT	TRBV2	TRBJ2-2	many	-
CASSDRGRAKNIQYF	TGTGCCAGCAGTGACAGGGGTCGGGCCAAAAACATTCAGTACTTC	TRBV2	TRBJ2-4	many	-
CASTPRGQNTGELFF	TGTGCCAGCACCCCTCGGGGGCAGAACACCGGGGAGCTGTTTTTT	TRBV6-6	TRBJ2-2	many	-
CASSGGGIQYF	TGTGCCAGCAGTGGGGGAGGCATTCAGTACTTC	TRBV12-3/TRBV12-4	TRBJ2-4	-	-
CASSTVGGVYEQYF	TGTGCCAGCAGTACCGTCGGGGGAGTCTACGAGCAGTACTTC	TRBV28	TRBJ2-7	many	-
CASSPRTGENIQYF	TGCGCCAGCAGCCCCCGGACAGGGGAGAACATTCAGTACTTC	TRBV5-1	TRBJ2-4	many	TRBD1
CASGPRGSSYEQYF	TGTGCTAGTGGTCCAAGGGGCAGCTCCTACGAGCAGTACTTC	TRBV12-5	TRBJ2-7	many	-
CSARDPGSSYEQYF	TGCAGTGCTAGAGATCCCGGGAGTTCCTACGAGCAGTACTTC	TRBV20-1	TRBJ2-7	many	-
CSVRTTGEQYF	TGCAGCGTTCGGACCACTGGTGAGCAGTACTTC	TRBV29-1	TRBJ2-7	many	-
CAWSRDREGRNTIYF	TGTGCCTGGAGTAGGGACAGGGAGGGAAGAAACACCATATATTTT	TRBV30	TRBJ1-3	many	TRBD1